This T cell receptor (beta chain) was profiled in a study of blood T cell repertoires in COVID-19. TCRdb keeps only in-frame clones here, not all; method: immunoSEQ multiplex PCR. This table holds about 300,000 clones, 80% to 90% found once. Germline V gene data show CDR1 as SNHLY and CDR2 as FYNNEI. V was clipped by 6 bases and J by 0 bases, with 15 bases between them. The CDR3 is 16 amino acids. The TCR was taken from a woman aged 45 to 65 with acute or convalescent COVID-19. This chain connects TRBV2 to TRBJ1-5, with D possibly matching TRBD1 (6 bases). Source material: peripheral blood. The CDR3 sequence: CASSPGTPYSNQPQHF. CDR3 DNA sequence: TGTGCCAGCAGCCCTGGGACACCCTATAGCAATCAGCCCCAGCATTTT.